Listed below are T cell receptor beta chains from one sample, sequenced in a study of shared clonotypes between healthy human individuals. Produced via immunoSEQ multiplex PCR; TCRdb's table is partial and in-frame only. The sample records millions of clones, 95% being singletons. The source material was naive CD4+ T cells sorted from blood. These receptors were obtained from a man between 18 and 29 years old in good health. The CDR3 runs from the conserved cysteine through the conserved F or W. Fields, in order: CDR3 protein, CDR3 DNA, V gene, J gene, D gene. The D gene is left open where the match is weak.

cdr3_aa: CASSLDGSFNYGYTF
cdr3_nt: TGCGCCAGCAGCTTGGACGGGTCCTTTAACTATGGCTACACCTTC
v_call: TRBV5-1
j_call: TRBJ1-2
d_call: -

cdr3_aa: CASSFTSIMNTEAFF
cdr3_nt: TGTGCCAGCAGCTTTACCAGTATAATGAACACTGAAGCTTTCTTT
v_call: TRBV7-2
j_call: TRBJ1-1
d_call: -

cdr3_aa: CASSVGPGFKNTEAFF
cdr3_nt: TGTGCCAGCAGCGTAGGACCGGGATTCAAGAACACTGAAGCTTTCTTT
v_call: TRBV9
j_call: TRBJ1-1
d_call: -

cdr3_aa: CASSQEPRRGYGYTF
cdr3_nt: TGTGCCAGCAGCCAAGAGCCCAGGCGGGGCTATGGCTACACCTTC
v_call: TRBV14
j_call: TRBJ1-2
d_call: -

cdr3_aa: CASSQDERRGASINTQYF
cdr3_nt: TGCGCCAGCAGCCAAGATGAACGGCGGGGGGCCTCTATAAATACGCAGTATTTT
v_call: TRBV4-1
j_call: TRBJ2-3
d_call: TRBD2

cdr3_aa: CASSLFATATDTQYF
cdr3_nt: TGTGCCAGCAGCTTATTCGCGACAGCGACAGATACGCAGTATTTT
v_call: TRBV7-9
j_call: TRBJ2-3
d_call: -

cdr3_aa: CASSLGRTQTYEQYF
cdr3_nt: TGTGCCAGCAGCTTGGGACGGACCCAGACCTACGAGCAGTACTTC
v_call: TRBV5-4
j_call: TRBJ2-7
d_call: -

cdr3_aa: CASSYSGTQYF
cdr3_nt: TGTGCCAGCAGTTACTCAGGGACCCAGTACTTC
v_call: TRBV6-5
j_call: TRBJ2-5
d_call: -

cdr3_aa: CASSLFDLSYEQYF
cdr3_nt: TGTGCCAGCAGCTTATTTGACCTGAGCTACGAGCAGTACTTC
v_call: TRBV7-2
j_call: TRBJ2-7
d_call: -

cdr3_aa: CASSEGGAASGTYEQYF
cdr3_nt: TGTGCCAGCAGTGAAGGAGGGGCGGCTAGCGGGACCTACGAGCAGTACTTC
v_call: TRBV6-1
j_call: TRBJ2-7
d_call: TRBD2

cdr3_aa: CASRTVGPSGYTF
cdr3_nt: TGTGCCAGCAGAACCGTCGGCCCTAGCGGCTACACCTTC
v_call: TRBV6-5
j_call: TRBJ1-2
d_call: -

cdr3_aa: CASSLYGNRIATNEKLFF
cdr3_nt: TGTGCCAGCAGCTTATACGGAAACAGGATCGCAACTAATGAAAAACTGTTTTTT
v_call: TRBV11-2
j_call: TRBJ1-4
d_call: -